The rows below give T cell receptor beta chains drawn from one sample of a study of CD8+ T cells in alopecia areata. Sequencing was performed with immunoSEQ multiplex PCR; in TCRdb, only in-frame clones are kept and a portion is missing. The sample has about 120,000 clones; roughly 50% are singletons. Sequencing input: NKG2D-low CD8+ T cells sorted from blood. These receptor sequences come from a human donor with alopecia areata. CDR3s include the opening cysteine and the closing phenylalanine or tryptophan. The D gene is left open where the match is weak. Clone size is given for some rows only: seen once, a few or many times, or a class if the clone is expanded.

few	TRBV14	TRBJ2-1	TRBD2	TGTGCCAGTAACCCCGGAGCGGGAGGGCCCTACAATGAGCAGTTCTTC	CASNPGAGGPYNEQFF
NA	TRBV4-3	TRBJ2-1	TRBD1	TGCGCCAGCAGCCAACGACAGGGGATCAATGAGCAGTTCTTC	CASSQRQGINEQFF
NA	TRBV15	TRBJ2-4	NA	TGTGCCACCAGCAGAGACAGGGGTAAAGCCAAAAACATTCAGTACTTC	CATSRDRGKAKNIQYF
NA	TRBV6-6	TRBJ2-7	TRBD1	TGTGCCAGCAGTTTGACAGGGGTTGACGAGCAGTACTTC	CASSLTGVDEQYF
NA	TRBV7-2	TRBJ2-5	TRBD1	TGTGCCAGCAGCGACGGACAGGGGGCCGAGACCCAGTACTTC	CASSDGQGAETQYF
few	TRBV29-1	TRBJ2-5	TRBD1	TGCAGCGTTGACTCCGGACAGGGGGGAGAGACCCAGTACTTC	CSVDSGQGGETQYF
few	TRBV7-9	TRBJ2-2	NA	TGTGCCAGCTGGGGTTGGACCGGGGAGCTGTTTTTT	CASWGWTGELFF
NA	TRBV29-1	TRBJ2-3	NA	TGCAGCGTTGACTCTTACACAGATACGCAGTATTTT	CSVDSYTDTQYF
NA	TRBV29-1	TRBJ1-2	TRBD1	TGCAGCGTTGTGTCAGGGGGCGACTATGGCTACACCTTC	CSVVSGGDYGYTF
NA	TRBV5-1	TRBJ1-1	NA	TGCGCCAGCGTATCCGACAGGCGAAAAGCTTTCTTT	CASVSDRRKAFF
NA	TRBV9	TRBJ2-7	NA	TGTGCCAGCAGCCCCGGACAGAACGAGCAGTACTTC	CASSPGQNEQYF
NA	TRBV29-1	TRBJ2-1	NA	TGCAGCGTACCAGACGCACCGCCCTACAATGAGCAGTTCTTC	CSVPDAPPYNEQFF
few	TRBV5-4	TRBJ1-1	NA	TGTGCCAGCAGCTTGGGGCCAGAAACGATGAACACTGAAGCTTTCTTT	CASSLGPETMNTEAFF
NA	TRBV9	TRBJ1-1	TRBD1	TGTGCCAGCAGCGTGGTGGGGACAGGGGTTACTGAAGCTTTCTTT	CASSVVGTGVTEAFF
NA	TRBV29-1	TRBJ2-7	TRBD2	TGCAGCGTTGTTTGGGGTAACGGGACTAGCGGTTTAGAGCAGTACTTC	CSVVWGNGTSGLEQYF
NA	TRBV29-1	TRBJ2-1	TRBD2	TGCAGCGTTATCCCCGGGACTAGCCTAAATGAGCAGTTCTTC	CSVIPGTSLNEQFF
few	TRBV11-2	TRBJ1-5	NA	TGTGCCAGCAGCTTATTACCGAATCAGCCCCAGCATTTT	CASSLLPNQPQHF
NA	TRBV29-1	TRBJ2-5	NA	TGCAGCGTTGAAGATTGGGCGGATGGGGAGGTGGGCGAGACCCAGTACTTC	CSVEDWADGEVGETQYF
NA	TRBV4-2	TRBJ2-1	NA	TGTGCCAGCAGCCGGGACCCGGGGCCCAATGAGCAGTTCTTC	CASSRDPGPNEQFF
NA	TRBV5-1	TRBJ2-3	NA	TGCGCCAGCAGCTTGCCTCAGGGGATGGGAGATACGCAGTATTTT	CASSLPQGMGDTQYF
few	TRBV29-1	TRBJ2-2	NA	TGCAGCGTTGATTTTTCGGGAACCGGGGAGCTGTTTTTT	CSVDFSGTGELFF
few	TRBV7-9	TRBJ1-1	NA	TGTGCCAGCAGCACAACCATCCAGCTGAACACTGAAGCTTTCTTT	CASSTTIQLNTEAFF
NA	TRBV29-1	TRBJ2-3	NA	TGCAGCGTTGGTCAGGGTGAAGATACGCAGTATTTT	CSVGQGEDTQYF
NA	TRBV23-1	TRBJ2-7	NA	TGCGCCAGCAGTCAATCGACGTACTTTCAGTACTTC	CASSQSTYFQYF
NA	TRBV28	TRBJ2-7	NA	TGTGCCAGCAGTTTATTGGTAGGCTACTCCTACGAGCAGTACTTC	CASSLLVGYSYEQYF
NA	TRBV30	TRBJ2-3	NA	TGTGCCTGTGACCGGGCGGATACGCAGTATTTT	CACDRADTQYF
NA	TRBV29-1	TRBJ1-6	NA	TGCAGCGTTGAAGATTTGGGAGAAAAAGGATTTAATTCACCCCTCCACTTT	CSVEDLGEKGFNSPLHF
NA	TRBV30	TRBJ2-1	TRBD1	TGTGCCTGGGACGAGACAGGGAATTACAATGAGCAGTTCTTC	CAWDETGNYNEQFF
NA	TRBV29-1	TRBJ2-1	NA	TGCAGCGTTGGAGGGGACGGAAGATCTTACAATGAGCAGTTCTTC	CSVGGDGRSYNEQFF
NA	TRBV28	TRBJ2-1	NA	TGTGCCAGCAGTTCCCGTTCTGGCAGGGTTAACTCCTACAATGAGCAGTTCTTC	CASSSRSGRVNSYNEQFF